Below are 2 T cell receptor beta chains sequenced from a single sample in a study of tumor-infiltrating lymphocytes in oesophageal squamous cell carcinoma. MiXCR, applied by TCRdb to the PCR reads, yields one record per CDR3 protein. The data contain 15,000 to 20,000 distinct CDR3 sequences, around 40% of them seen just once; the ten biggest clones take up roughly 33%. What was sequenced was normal esophageal tissue next to the tumor. These receptor sequences come from a female donor with esophageal squamous cell carcinoma.

The chain recombines TRBV11-2 with TRBJ2-7; 15 positions agree with TRBD2. The J call may be incorrect, as the DNA end agrees better with TRBJ2-1. CDR1 and CDR2 from the germline V gene are SGHAT and FQNNGV. The CDR3 totals 15 residues. The CDR3 DNA follows: TGTGCCAGCAGCCGGGGACTAGCGGGAGGAAGTGAGCAGTTCTTC. The encoded protein is CASSRGLAGGSEQFF.

This clonotype was detected many times. Because it lacks the conserved phenylalanine or tryptophan at the end, this CDR3 is likely a read error. The limits of the CDR3 on the DNA are not certain, so only TCRdb's listed CDR3 is given. This chain connects TRBV7-9 to TRBJ2-5; TRBD1, the D gene given by the table, was not confirmed from the DNA. Including both end residues, the CDR3 is 18 amino acids long. Germline CDR1 SEHNR, CDR2 FQNEAQ (reference sequence). CDR3 protein: CASSLVGTKGNYGYTFGS.